One and the same sample provided the 14 T cell receptor beta chains below, sequenced in a study of beta chain features in type 1 diabetes. Every isolated RNA sample was fully reverse transcribed, so sequencing captured expressed TCRB transcripts. The assay was immunoSEQ multiplex PCR, and TCRdb's table has in-frame clones only and misses some. The sample lists over 15,000 clones, roughly two fifths occurring once. Sequencing was performed on stem cell memory CD4+ T cells from blood. Every receptor here comes from a middle-aged woman in good health.

In this sample, this clone turned up a few times. This chain connects TRBV6-4 to TRBJ1-6; the D gene is possibly TRBD1 (5 bases). V was trimmed by 3 bases and J by 7 bases, leaving 10 bases between them. The CDR3 sequence is 14 residues long. Per the germline V gene, CDR1 is MRHNA and CDR2 is SNTAGT. The CDR3 DNA follows: TGTGCCAGCAGTGAACAGGAGGGAAATTCACCCCTCCACTTT. Amino acid sequence: CASSEQEGNSPLHF.

CDR3 sequence: CASSLSRGGATDTQYF. Here the CDR3 DNA reads TGTGCCAGCAGCTTATCTCGCGGGGGGGCCACAGATACGCAGTATTTT. The chain recombines TRBV7-2 with TRBJ2-3, with 9 nucleotides matching TRBD2. CDR1 and CDR2 from the germline V gene are SGHTA and FQGNSA. Losses at the gene ends were 2 bases for V and 2 bases for J; bases not matched to a gene: 5. This CDR3 is built from 16 residues.

The genes are TRBV4-1 and TRBJ1-2; TRBD1 aligns across 8 bases. Trimming took 3 bases from V and 8 from J; bases not matched to a gene: 11. Looked up from germline, CDR1 is MGHRA and CDR2 is YSYEKL. This CDR3 has 15 residues. CDR3 in amino acids: CASSQGTGALWGYTF. In DNA, the CDR3 is TGCGCCAGCAGCCAGGGGACAGGAGCCCTATGGGGCTACACCTTC.

This clone has a handful of counts. V is TRBV5-1 and J is TRBJ2-1; the match to TRBD2 covers 8 bases. The trim removed 0 bases at V and 5 bases at J, leaving 4 bases unmatched. The length of the CDR3 is 15 residues. Germline CDR1 reads SGHRS; CDR2 reads YFSETQ. For the CDR3, the DNA is TGCGCCAGCAGCTTGGAACTAGCGGCTAACAATGAGCAGTTCTTC. This gives the protein CASSLELAANNEQFF.

The gene calls are TRBV11-2 and TRBJ2-1, with 11 bases fitting TRBD2. The CDR3 contains 17 residues. The J segment lost 4 bases and the V segment lost 6 bases, leaving 11 bases of the junction unmatched. The germline CDR1 and CDR2 sequences are SGHAT and FQNNGV. The CDR3 bases are TGTGCCAGCAGTCCCGGGGAGGGGACTAGCGGTTACAATGAGCAGTTCTTC. Translation: CASSPGEGTSGYNEQFF.

V gene TRBV6-1 combines with J gene TRBJ2-7; 10 bases match TRBD1. Per the germline V gene, CDR1 is MNHNS and CDR2 is SASEGT. CDR3 length: 15 amino acids. Trimming cost V 8 bases and J 5 bases; bases outside gene matches: 12. The DNA of the CDR3 is TGTGCCAGCGAGAGTTTGGGACAGGGGTTGGACGAGCAGTACTTC. Its translation: CASESLGQGLDEQYF.

This clone has a single count. The chain has TRBV27 and TRBJ2-7, with 10 bases fitting TRBD1. The CDR3 loop spans 17 amino acids. CDR1 MNHEY and CDR2 SMNVEV come from the germline V gene (reference sequence). The trim removed 6 bases at V and 1 base at J, leaving 12 bases unmatched. The CDR3 DNA reads TGTGCCAGCAGAACGACCCTCCGGGACAGGGGTTCCTACGAGCAGTACTTC. The encoded protein is CASRTTLRDRGSYEQYF.

V gene TRBV5-4 combines with J gene TRBJ2-3, with 9 bases lining up with TRBD1. Per the germline V gene, CDR1 is SGHNT and CDR2 is YYREEE (reference sequence). Losses at the gene ends were 2 bases for V and 8 bases for J; bases not matched to a gene: 9. The CDR3 runs to 15 residues. CDR3 sequence: CASSFVQGAMGTQYF. For the CDR3, the DNA is TGTGCCAGCAGCTTCGTACAGGGGGCGATGGGTACGCAGTATTTT.

This clone has more than one count but fewer than ten. V is TRBV10-3 and J is TRBJ2-5; no clear D gene. CDR3 length: 13 residues. The ends were cut back, 4 bases at V and 4 bases at J, with 10 bases in the middle. Germline V CDR1 and CDR2: ENHRY, SYGVKD. CDR3: CAISVLERETQYF. The CDR3 DNA is TGTGCCATCAGTGTCTTAGAGCGAGAGACCCAGTACTTC.

V usage is TRBV2 and J usage is TRBJ1-4, with a weak D call TRBD1 (5 bases). CDR3 length equals 14 residues. The germline V gene encodes CDR1 SNHLY and CDR2 FYNNEI. Trimming stripped 4 bases from V and 7 bases from J, with 13 bases between. The CDR3 sequence: CASSAVRVGEKLFF. DNA of the CDR3: TGTGCCAGCAGTGCTGTCAGGGTTGGTGAAAAACTGTTTTTT.

The rearrangement links TRBV4-3 to TRBJ2-7, with D unresolved. V lost 1 base and J 6 bases, leaving 13 bases between the germline ends. The length of the CDR3 is 14 residues. Germline values: CDR1 LGHNA, CDR2 YSLEER. In DNA form, the CDR3 reads TGCGCCAGCAGCCAAGCACCTTACTACGGCGAGCAGTACTTC. Translating it yields CASSQAPYYGEQYF.

In its sample, this clone was seen a few times. This sequence joins TRBV25-1 and TRBJ1-4; tentatively, D is TRBD1 (5 bases). The CDR3 covers 14 residues. V lost 3 bases and J lost 3, with 8 bases in between. In germline, CDR1 is MGHDK, CDR2 SYGVNS. The CDR3 protein is CASSDAGPNEKLFF. CDR3 DNA: TGTGCCAGCAGTGATGCGGGGCCTAATGAAAAACTGTTTTTT.

The genes are TRBV7-2 and TRBJ1-2; TRBD1 might be the D (5 bases). The V and J ends lost 1 base and 7 bases respectively, with 10 bases between them. The CDR3 runs 13 residues. CDR1 and CDR2 (germline): SGHTA, FQGNSA. The CDR3 coding sequence is TGTGCCAGCAGCTTAGAGGTAGGGGCTGGCTACACCTTC. Its protein product is CASSLEVGAGYTF.

V usage is TRBV18 and J usage is TRBJ1-2; 11 bases are shared with TRBD1. Germline loops: CDR1 KGHSH, CDR2 LQKENI. The CDR3 covers 14 residues. The V and J ends lost 6 bases and 3 bases, in that order; junction bases with no gene match: 3. The CDR3 spells CASSGQGADYGYTF. CDR3 nucleotide sequence: TGTGCCAGCTCCGGACAGGGGGCCGACTATGGCTACACCTTC.